The 5 T cell receptor beta chains in this list originate from one sample, sequenced in a study of cytomegalovirus exposure and HLA in healthy donors. The method was immunoSEQ multiplex PCR; TCRdb's version includes in-frame clones alone and lacks a portion of them. The table lists 150,000 to 200,000 clones, about 80% of them singletons, with roughly 6.5% in the top ten. The sequencing sample was made of PBMCs. The receptors derive from a man aged 18 to 29 in good health and CMV-seropositive.

The chain has TRBV28 and TRBJ2-7, with 8 bases that match TRBD1. CDR3 size: 15 residues. Trimming removed 4 bases from V and 7 bases from J; junction bases left unmatched: 12. Germline values: CDR1 MDHEN, CDR2 SYDVKM. CDR3 protein: CASSYSGGESWEQYF. The CDR3 DNA reads as TGTGCCAGCAGTTACTCAGGGGGCGAATCGTGGGAGCAGTACTTC.

This clone was counted once. The chain carries TRBV7-6 and TRBJ2-3; D call uncertain. CDR1 and CDR2 (germline): SGHVS, FNYEAQ. With 0 bases removed from V and 3 bases from J, the gap between germline ends came to 7 bases. The CDR3 covers 14 residues. This CDR3 is CASSLAVSTDTQYF. DNA of the CDR3: TGTGCCAGCAGCTTAGCTGTGAGTACAGATACGCAGTATTTT. Variable domain in full (rest from reference TRBV7-6 and TRBJ2-3): GAGVSQSPRYKVTKRGQDVALRCDPISGHVSLYWYRQALGQGPEFLTYFNYEAQQDKSGLPNDRFSAERPEGSISTLTIQRTEQRDSAMYRCASSLAVSTDTQYFGPGTRLTVL.

The chain carries TRBV7-2 and TRBJ1-4; D call uncertain. Germline assignment: CDR1 SGHTA and CDR2 FQGNSA. V shed 1 base and J shed 8 bases, with 14 bases lying between them. The CDR3 contains 15 residues. CDR3 amino acids: CASSLGTPRQEKLFF. The CDR3 nucleotides are TGTGCCAGCAGCTTAGGGACTCCCCGGCAGGAAAAACTGTTTTTT.

This chain uses TRBV11-2 with TRBJ2-1; 14 nucleotides align to TRBD2. The germline gives CDR1 SGHAT, CDR2 FQNNGV. The CDR3 loop spans 16 amino acids. Unmatched junction bases numbered 9, after V lost 5 bases and J lost 9 bases. DNA for the CDR3: TGTGCCAGCAGCCCTCCGGGACTAGCGGGAGATAGTGAGCAGTTCTTC. Translated: CASSPPGLAGDSEQFF.

This sequence joins TRBV7-2 and TRBJ2-1, with 7 bases aligning to TRBD2. Germline CDR1 SGHTA, CDR2 FQGNSA. The CDR3 consists of 16 residues. Trimming cost V 1 base and J 7 bases; bases outside gene matches: 10. The CDR3 sequence: CASSLVAGGSENEQFF. In nucleotides, the CDR3 is TGTGCCAGCAGCTTAGTAGCGGGCGGGAGTGAAAATGAGCAGTTCTTC.